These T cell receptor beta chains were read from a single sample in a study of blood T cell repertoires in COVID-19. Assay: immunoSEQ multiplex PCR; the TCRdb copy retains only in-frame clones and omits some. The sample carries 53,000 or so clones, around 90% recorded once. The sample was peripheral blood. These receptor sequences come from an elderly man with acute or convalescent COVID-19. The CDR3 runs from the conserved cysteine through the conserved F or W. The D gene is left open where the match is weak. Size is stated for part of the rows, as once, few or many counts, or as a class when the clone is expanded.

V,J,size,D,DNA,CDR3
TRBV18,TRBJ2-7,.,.,TGTGCCAGCCACGGGGGAGGAGTCGGGGGTTCCTACGAGCAGTACTTC,CASHGGGVGGSYEQYF
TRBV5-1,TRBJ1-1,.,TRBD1,TGCGCCAGCAGCGTAACAGGGGGGAACACTGAAGCTTTCTTT,CASSVTGGNTEAFF
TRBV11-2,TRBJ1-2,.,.,TGTGCCAGCAGCTCCCTCCGCGACAGGACGAGGGTCAACTATGGCTACACCTTC,CASSSLRDRTRVNYGYTF
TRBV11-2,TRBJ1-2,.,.,TGTGCCAGCAGCTTAGGGCGGATCGTCTATGGCTACACCTTC,CASSLGRIVYGYTF
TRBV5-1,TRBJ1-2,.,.,TGCGCCAGCAGCATAGACGGAGCGAACTATGGCTACACCTTC,CASSIDGANYGYTF
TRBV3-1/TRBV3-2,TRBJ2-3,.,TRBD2,TGTGCCAGCAGCCAAGGCGGCACTAGCGGATTAACAGATACGCAGTATTTT,CASSQGGTSGLTDTQYF
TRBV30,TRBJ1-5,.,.,TGTGCCTGGAGTGTTAGCAGCAATCAGCCCCAGCATTTT,CAWSVSSNQPQHF
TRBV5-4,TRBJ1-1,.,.,TGTGCCAGCAGTTCCACGGGGTACACTGAAGCTTTCTTT,CASSSTGYTEAFF
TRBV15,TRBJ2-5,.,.,TGTGCCACCAGCAGAGCGACACCAGAGACCCAGTACTTC,CATSRATPETQYF
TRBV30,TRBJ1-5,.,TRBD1,TGTGCCTGGAGCTGGACAGGGCCTGGTCAGCCCCAGCATTTT,CAWSWTGPGQPQHF
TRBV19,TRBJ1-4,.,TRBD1,TGTGCCAGTAGTGACAGGGGGCGGACCTCTGAAAAACTGTTTTTT,CASSDRGRTSEKLFF
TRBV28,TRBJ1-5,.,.,TGTGCCAGCAGTCCCTGGGGGGGTGGTCAGCCCCAGCATTTT,CASSPWGGGQPQHF
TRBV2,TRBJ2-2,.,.,TGTGCCAGCAGGCTACGAATCCTGACCGGGGAGCTGTTTTTT,CASRLRILTGELFF
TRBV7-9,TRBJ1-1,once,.,TGTGCCAGCAGCGCCTACAGGGCCGGACTGAACACTGAAGCTTTCTTT,CASSAYRAGLNTEAFF
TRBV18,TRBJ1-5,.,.,TGTGCCAGCTCACCAACCAGGGGATACAATCAGCCCCAGCATTTT,CASSPTRGYNQPQHF
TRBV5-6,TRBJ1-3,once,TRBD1,TGTGCCAGCAGCCCGACAGGGGGCACTGGAAACACCATATATTTT,CASSPTGGTGNTIYF
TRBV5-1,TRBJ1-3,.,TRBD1,TGCGCCAGCAGCTTGGGACAGGGGACAAACACCATATATTTT,CASSLGQGTNTIYF
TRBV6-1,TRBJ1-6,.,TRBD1,TGTGCCAGCAGTGCCGACAGGGGCTCCTATAATTCACCCCTCCACTTT,CASSADRGSYNSPLHF
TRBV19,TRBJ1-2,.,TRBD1,TGTGCCATTAAGACAGGGGGGAACTATGGCTACACCTTC,CAIKTGGNYGYTF
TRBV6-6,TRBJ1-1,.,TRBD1,TGTGCCAGCAGCCAGCAGGGGGGCACTGAAGCTTTCTTT,CASSQQGGTEAFF
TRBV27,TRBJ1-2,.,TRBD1,TGTGCCAGCAGTTTATGGGGACAGGGGGCGGATGGCTACACCTTC,CASSLWGQGADGYTF
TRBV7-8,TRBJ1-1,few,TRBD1,TGTGCCAGCAGCTTAGGAGACAGGGCTTGGGGCACTGAAGCTTTCTTT,CASSLGDRAWGTEAFF
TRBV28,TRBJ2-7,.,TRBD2,TGTGCCAGCAGCCTCGGGAGGGCATTAGAGCAGTACTTC,CASSLGRALEQYF
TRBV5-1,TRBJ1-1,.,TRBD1,TGCGCCAGCAGCTTAGGACAGGGGGCGCACACTGAAGCTTTCTTT,CASSLGQGAHTEAFF
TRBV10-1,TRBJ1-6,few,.,TGCGCCAGCAGTGCCGGGACTGAGAATTCACCCCTCCACTTT,CASSAGTENSPLHF
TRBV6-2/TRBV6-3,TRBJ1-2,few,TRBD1,TGTGCCAGCAGTTACTCCACAGGGGGCGATCGATATGGCTACACCTTC,CASSYSTGGDRYGYTF
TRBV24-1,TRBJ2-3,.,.,TGTGCCACCAGTGATTTAGGGCGGGGTGGCACAGATACGCAGTATTTT,CATSDLGRGGTDTQYF
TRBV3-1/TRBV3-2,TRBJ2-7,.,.,TGTGCCAGCAGCCAAAGTGCAGGGATGGGGATGGAGCAGTACTTC,CASSQSAGMGMEQYF
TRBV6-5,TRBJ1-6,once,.,TGTGCCAGCAGTCGGGAGAATAATTCACCCCTCCACTTT,CASSRENNSPLHF
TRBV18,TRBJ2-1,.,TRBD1,TGTGCCAGCTCACCACCCGACAGGGGTTGGGGCAATGAGCAGTTCTTC,CASSPPDRGWGNEQFF
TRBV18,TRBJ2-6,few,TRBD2,TGTGCCAGCTCACCAATTAGCGGGGGGGCCTCTGGGGCCAACGTCCTGACTTTC,CASSPISGGASGANVLTF
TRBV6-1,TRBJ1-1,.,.,TGTGCCAGCAGTGAAGGGCCTGCAAACACTGAAGCTTTCTTT,CASSEGPANTEAFF
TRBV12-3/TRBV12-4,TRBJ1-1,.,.,TGTGCCAGCAGTTTCCAGGGAAACACTGAAGCTTTCTTT,CASSFQGNTEAFF
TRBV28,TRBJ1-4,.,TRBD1,TGTGCCAGCAGTTCAGGGGGAGGTAGGGAAAAACTGTTTTTT,CASSSGGGREKLFF
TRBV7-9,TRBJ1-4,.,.,TGTGCCAGCAGTCCCTCGGGGGTTAATGAAAAACTGTTTTTT,CASSPSGVNEKLFF
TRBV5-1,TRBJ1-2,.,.,TGCGCCAGCAGCTTGGCCGGCGGCAGGGGAGATGGCTACACCTTC,CASSLAGGRGDGYTF
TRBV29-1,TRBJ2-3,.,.,TGCAGCGTTGATAGGGGAACAGATACGCAGTATTTT,CSVDRGTDTQYF
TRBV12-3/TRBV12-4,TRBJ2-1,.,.,TGTGCCAGCAGTTCCTTTAATGAGCAGTTCTTC,CASSSFNEQFF
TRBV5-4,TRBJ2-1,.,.,TGTGCCAGCAGCTATCAGGGGCCCTACAATGAGCAGTTCTTC,CASSYQGPYNEQFF
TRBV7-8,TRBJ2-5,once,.,TGTGCCAGCAGCTTGGATAGACAGCGCCAAGAGACCCAGTACTTC,CASSLDRQRQETQYF
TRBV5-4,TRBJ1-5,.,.,TGTGCCAGCAGCCTGGACAGTAATCAGCCCCAGCATTTT,CASSLDSNQPQHF
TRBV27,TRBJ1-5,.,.,TGTGCCAGCAGAAGATCCCAGGGACAGCCCCAGCATTTT,CASRRSQGQPQHF
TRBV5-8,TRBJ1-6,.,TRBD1,TGTGCCAGCAGCTTGATTGGCAGGGGGGCTAATTCACCCCTCCACTTT,CASSLIGRGANSPLHF
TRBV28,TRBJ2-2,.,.,TGTGCCAGCAGTGCGAGACAGGTCACCGGGGAGCTGTTTTTT,CASSARQVTGELFF
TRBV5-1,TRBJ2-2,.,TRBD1,TGCGCCAGCAGCTTGAACCCTGACAGGGGGCGGAACGGGGAGCTGTTTTTT,CASSLNPDRGRNGELFF
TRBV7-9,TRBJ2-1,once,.,TGTGCCAGCAGCTCCCGGGGGGGACAGCCCAATGAGCAGTTCTTC,CASSSRGGQPNEQFF
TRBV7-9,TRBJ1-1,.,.,TGTGCCAGCAGCTTAGGCCGGTCAATGAACACTGAAGCTTTCTTT,CASSLGRSMNTEAFF
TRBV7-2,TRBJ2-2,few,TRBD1,TGTGCCAGCAGCTCCCAGGGGGCAGACACCGGGGAGCTGTTTTTT,CASSSQGADTGELFF
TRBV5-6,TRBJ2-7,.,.,TGTGCCAGCAGCCGCGACAGACACGAGCAGTACTTC,CASSRDRHEQYF
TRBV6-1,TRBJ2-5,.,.,TGTGCCAGCAGTGAAGGGCGCAGGGGTGGGCAGACCCAGTACTTC,CASSEGRRGGQTQYF
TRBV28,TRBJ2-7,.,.,TGTGCCAGCAGTTTGCCAGGGGCCTACGAGCAGTACTTC,CASSLPGAYEQYF
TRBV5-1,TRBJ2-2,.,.,TGCGCCAGCAGCTTGGAAGGGGGAGGGAGCACCGGGGAGCTGTTTTTT,CASSLEGGGSTGELFF
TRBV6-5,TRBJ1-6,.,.,TGTGCCAGCGCACGGAGCTCCTATAATTCACCCCTCCACTTT,CASARSSYNSPLHF